The 15 T cell receptor beta chains given below trace back to one sample, sequenced in a study of identical twins. TCRdb fed the 5' RACE reads into MiXCR, producing one record per CDR3 protein. The table lists hundreds of thousands of distinct CDR3 sequences, 6% to 6.5% of them singletons, with 1.5% to 2% in the top ten. The sample taken for sequencing was naive T cells sorted from blood. Receptors originate from a man younger than 35 in good health.

In this sample, this clonotype turned up many times. The V gene is TRBV6-1, the J gene TRBJ1-5; D unclear. From germline, CDR1 is MNHNS and CDR2 SASEGT. The CDR3 consists of 15 residues. Trimming shortened V by 6 bases and J by 0 bases, and 12 bases separated the two germline ends. CDR3: CASSKLSYSNQPQHF. Here the CDR3 DNA reads TGTGCCAGCAGCAAACTATCGTATAGCAATCAGCCCCAGCATTTT.

This sequence joins TRBV2 and TRBJ1-5; D may be TRBD1 (5 bases). The CDR3 runs to 13 residues. V lost 7 bases and J lost 5, with 12 bases in between. The germline CDR1 and CDR2 sequences are SNHLY and FYNNEI. The CDR3 here is CASTDSQYQPQHF. Here the CDR3 DNA reads TGTGCCAGCACAGACAGTCAATATCAGCCCCAGCATTTT.

The chain joins TRBV7-2 to TRBJ1-5; 7 bases line up with TRBD1. The CDR3 consists of 16 residues. The trim removed 3 bases at V and 9 bases at J, leaving 14 bases unmatched. Germline-derived CDR1 and CDR2 are SGHTA and FQGNSA. This CDR3 reads CASSLTGLGSRPPQHF. As DNA, the CDR3 is TGTGCCAGCAGCTTGACAGGGTTAGGTTCGAGGCCGCCCCAGCATTTT.

This clonotype was seen only a few times. The chain combines TRBV5-8 with TRBJ2-2; maybe TRBD1 (5 bases). This CDR3 contains 16 residues. The germline V gene has CDR1 SGHTS and CDR2 YDEGEE. The V end lost 4 bases, the J end lost 2 bases, and 15 bases lay between the germline ends. The CDR3 loop reads CASSPRQIFNTGELFF. In nucleotides, the CDR3 is TGTGCCAGCAGCCCCCGACAGATTTTCAACACCGGGGAGCTGTTTTTT.

This clonotype was counted between two and nine times. This chain joins TRBV5-5 and TRBJ2-6; D is undetermined. Germline V gene lookup returns CDR1 SGHKS and CDR2 YYEKEE (reference sequence). This CDR3 has 18 amino acids. V lost 2 bases and J lost 0, with 15 bases in between. As DNA, the CDR3 is TGTGCCAGCAGCTTTCGAGTTGCCGGCGACTCTGGGGCCAACGTCCTGACTTTC. As protein: CASSFRVAGDSGANVLTF.

This clonotype was counted at least ten times. The chain carries TRBV28 and TRBJ2-7; no definite D call. Germline V lookup: CDR1 MDHEN, CDR2 SYDVKM. The CDR3 sequence is 14 residues long. V was clipped by 8 bases and J by 5 bases, with 19 bases between them. CDR3 loop: CASGDQTQRHEQYF. The CDR3 nucleotides are TGTGCCAGCGGTGACCAGACCCAACGACACGAGCAGTACTTC.

This clonotype has ten or more counts. The V call is TRBV6-5, the J call TRBJ1-6, with 10 bases identical to TRBD1. Germline V gene data show CDR1 as MNHEY and CDR2 as SVGAGI. This CDR3 has 17 amino acids. J gave up 1 base and V 5 bases, and 5 bases lay outside the gene matches. CDR3 amino acids: CASSIRQGASYNSPLHF. The CDR3 DNA sequence: TGTGCCAGCAGTATACGACAGGGGGCATCCTATAATTCACCCCTCCACTTT.

A few counts support this clonotype. This chain joins TRBV20-1 and TRBJ2-7; D gene unclear. The CDR3 contains 12 residues. V lost 5 bases, J lost 6 bases, and 14 bases lay in between. Germline CDR1 reads DFQATT; CDR2 reads SNEGSKA (reference sequence). CDR3 nucleotide sequence: TGCAGTGCTGGTACCCCGTCGGCCGAGCAGTACGTC. Protein product: CSAGTPSAEQYV.

This clonotype was observed many times. The V call is TRBV6-1, the J call TRBJ1-1; D is possibly TRBD1 (6 bases). The CDR3 is made up of 15 amino acids. Trimming cost V 6 bases and J 0 bases, with 14 bases left between them. From germline, CDR1 is MNHNS and CDR2 SASEGT. CDR3 loop: CASSGQLGMNTEAFF. For the CDR3, the DNA is TGTGCCAGCAGCGGACAGTTAGGGATGAACACTGAAGCTTTCTTT.

This clonotype was observed many times. V and J are TRBV6-5 and TRBJ2-7; the D call may be TRBD1 or TRBD2 (7 bases each). V was cut by 1 base and J by 3 bases, with 16 bases left in between. Germline V gives CDR1 MNHEY, CDR2 SVGAGI. The CDR3 is made up of 16 amino acids. The CDR3 DNA sequence: TGTGCCAGCAGTTACTTAGACAGGGAGGGAATCTACGAGCAGTACTTC. Protein product: CASSYLDREGIYEQYF.

The V gene is TRBV18, the J gene TRBJ2-3; 9 bases agree with TRBD2. The CDR3 runs to 15 residues. The trim removed 5 bases at V and 2 bases at J, leaving 5 bases unmatched. The V gene's germline CDR1 is KGHSH and CDR2 LQKENI. CDR3 sequence: CASSMTSGITDTQYF. The CDR3 bases are TGTGCCAGCTCAATGACTAGCGGAATCACAGATACGCAGTATTTT.

This clonotype was recorded many times. The chain joins TRBV29-1 to TRBJ2-5; TRBD2 agrees at 13 bases. In germline, CDR1 is SQVTM, CDR2 ANQGSEA. This CDR3 comprises 15 residues. Trimming cost V 6 bases and J 2 bases; bases outside gene matches: 6. CDR3 in DNA: TGCAGCGTCCAACTAGCGGGAGGGAGACAAGAGACCCAGTACTTC. Its translation: CSVQLAGGRQETQYF.

This clonotype was seen repeatedly, ten times or more. CDR3 loop: CASRPVGDTGELFF. The CDR3, as DNA: TGTGCCAGCAGGCCGGTTGGGGACACCGGGGAGCTGTTTTTT. This chain connects TRBV7-9 to TRBJ2-2; D gene unclear. The V end lost 6 bases, the J end lost 3 bases, and 11 bases lay between the germline ends. Germline CDR1 is SEHNR and CDR2 is FQNEAQ (reference sequence). CDR3 length equals 14 residues.

CDR3 protein: CASSEGGGGTQYF. CDR3 nucleotides: TGTGCCAGCAGTGAAGGCGGCGGAGGGACCCAGTACTTC. J is TRBJ2-5 and V is TRBV6-1; tentatively, D is TRBD2 (5 bases). The germline CDR1 and CDR2 sequences are MNHNS and SASEGT. Deletions cut 1 base from V and 7 bases from J, with 10 bases between. The CDR3 runs 13 residues.

This clonotype was observed at least ten times. The chain couples TRBV7-3 to TRBJ2-1; maybe TRBD2 (5 bases). This CDR3 has 15 amino acids. Germline-derived CDR1 and CDR2 are SGHTA and FQGTGA. Trimming took off 1 base at V and 0 bases at J, with 7 bases between the two ends. CDR3 loop: CASSLIGSSYNEQFF. The CDR3 nucleotides read TGTGCCAGCAGCTTAATAGGGAGCTCCTACAATGAGCAGTTCTTC.